This T cell receptor (beta chain) was documented in a study of PD-1 blockade in classical Hodgkin lymphoma. In the study overall: Nivolumab dosed at 3 mg/kg went to patients intravenously every 2 weeks. Findings and limits, study-wide: Reports described newly diagnosed patients as having lower baseline TCR diversity than healthy donors.

Worth noting for this clone: Its specificity is not known.

There was relapse after autologous stem cell transplantation in every patient, and there was variation in brentuximab vedotin exposure. Sequencing used immunoSEQ multiplex PCR; TCRdb keeps in-frame clones, though not all of them. Found here are some 10,000 clones, around three quarters of them singletons; the top ten hold roughly 10%. V lost 3 bases to trimming and J lost 7 bases, with 13 bases between them. The CDR3 is 14 amino acids. Per the germline V gene, CDR1 is LNHDA and CDR2 is SQIVND (reference sequence). The input for sequencing was peripheral blood mononuclear cells (PBMCs), taken at baseline. The chain carries TRBV19 and TRBJ2-4; D is tentatively TRBD1 or TRBD2 (5 bases each). The receptor comes from a human donor with classical Hodgkin lymphoma. The CDR3 bases are TGTGCCAGTAGTATTGGGGGATCAGTGAACATTCAGTACTTC. As protein: CASSIGGSVNIQYF.